This T cell receptor beta chain was observed in a study of PD-1 blockade in classical Hodgkin lymphoma. Findings and caveats of the study: Newly diagnosed patients had baseline TCR diversity that was reportedly lower than that of healthy donors. Although disease activity or prior therapy may be involved, causes of the repertoire differences remain undefined.

As to time point: newly diagnosed, previously untreated cHL patient sample. Produced via immunoSEQ multiplex PCR; TCRdb's table is partial and in-frame only. The table shows 16,000 or so clones, with 84% occurring only once. Concerning this clone itself: Antigen specificity is unknown.

J was trimmed by 1 base and V by 6 bases; bases with no gene match: 4. CDR1 LNHDA and CDR2 SQIVND come from the germline V gene (reference sequence). The CDR3 runs to 14 residues. V usage is TRBV19 and J usage is TRBJ2-3, with 7 bases identical to TRBD2. The source is a human donor with classical Hodgkin lymphoma. Sequenced input: peripheral blood mononuclear cells (PBMCs). In nucleotides, the CDR3 is TGTGCCAGTAGGGGTCTAGCGGGCACAGATACGCAGTATTTT. Translated: CASRGLAGTDTQYF.